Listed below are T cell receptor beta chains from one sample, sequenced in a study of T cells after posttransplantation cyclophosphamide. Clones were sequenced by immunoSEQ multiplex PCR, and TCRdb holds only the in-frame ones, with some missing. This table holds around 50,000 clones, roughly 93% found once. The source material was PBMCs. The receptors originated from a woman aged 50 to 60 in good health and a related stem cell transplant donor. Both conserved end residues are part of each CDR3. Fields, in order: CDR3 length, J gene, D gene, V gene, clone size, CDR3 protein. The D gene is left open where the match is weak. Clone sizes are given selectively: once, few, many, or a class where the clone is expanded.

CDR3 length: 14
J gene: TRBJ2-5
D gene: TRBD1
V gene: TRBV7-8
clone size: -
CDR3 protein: CASSLPGQAETQYF

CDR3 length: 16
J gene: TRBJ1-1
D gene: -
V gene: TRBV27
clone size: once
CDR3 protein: CASSLQTPREGTEAFF

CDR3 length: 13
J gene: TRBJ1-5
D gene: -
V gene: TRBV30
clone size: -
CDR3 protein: CAWSVQGQGPQHF

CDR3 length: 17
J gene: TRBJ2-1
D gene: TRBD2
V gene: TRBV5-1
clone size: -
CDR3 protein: CASSSLEGSGRVGEQFF

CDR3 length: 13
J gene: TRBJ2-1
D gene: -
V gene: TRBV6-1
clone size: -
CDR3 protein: CASSLSSYNEQFF

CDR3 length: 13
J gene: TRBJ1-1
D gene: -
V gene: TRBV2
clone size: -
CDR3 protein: CASCRQAPLEAFF

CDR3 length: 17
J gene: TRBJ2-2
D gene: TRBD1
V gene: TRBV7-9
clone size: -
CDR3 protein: CASSFRRTGSNTGELFF

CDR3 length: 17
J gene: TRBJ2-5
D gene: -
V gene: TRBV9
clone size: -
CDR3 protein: CASSVDPSGTKKETQYF

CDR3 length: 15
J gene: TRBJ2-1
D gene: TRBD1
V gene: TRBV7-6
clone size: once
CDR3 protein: CASSPRDRAYNEQFF

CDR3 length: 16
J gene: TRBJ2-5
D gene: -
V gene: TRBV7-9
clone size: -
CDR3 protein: CASSLASARGGETQYF

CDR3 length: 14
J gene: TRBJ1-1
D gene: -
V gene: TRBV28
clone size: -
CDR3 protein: CASSLSEGDTEAFF

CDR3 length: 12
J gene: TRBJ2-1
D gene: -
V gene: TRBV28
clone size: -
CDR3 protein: CASNPPDNEQFF

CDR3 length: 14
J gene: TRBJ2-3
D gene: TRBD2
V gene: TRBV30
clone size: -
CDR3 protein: CAWRLAGSTDTQYF

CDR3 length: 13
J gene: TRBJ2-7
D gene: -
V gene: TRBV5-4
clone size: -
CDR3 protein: CASSRQGIYEQYF

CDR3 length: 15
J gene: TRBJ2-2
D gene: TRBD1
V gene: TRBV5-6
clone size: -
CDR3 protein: CASSLTGGDTGELFF

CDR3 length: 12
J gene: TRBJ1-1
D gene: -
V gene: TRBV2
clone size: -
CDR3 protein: CASSESRGEAFF

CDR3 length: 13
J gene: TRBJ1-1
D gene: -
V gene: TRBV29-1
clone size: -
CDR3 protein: CSTSTEVNTEAFF

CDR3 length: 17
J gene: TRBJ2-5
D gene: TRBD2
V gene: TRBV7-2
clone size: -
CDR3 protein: CASSLRLAGASQETQYF

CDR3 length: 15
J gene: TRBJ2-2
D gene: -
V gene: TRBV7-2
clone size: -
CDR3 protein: CASSLVVRSGGELFF

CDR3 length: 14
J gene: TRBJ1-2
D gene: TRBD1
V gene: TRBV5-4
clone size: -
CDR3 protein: CASSLGQGAGGYTF

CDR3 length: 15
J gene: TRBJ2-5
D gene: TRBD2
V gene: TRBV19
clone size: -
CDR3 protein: CASSPSLAGEETQYF

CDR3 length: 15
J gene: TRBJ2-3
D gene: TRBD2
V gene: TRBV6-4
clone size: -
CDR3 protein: CASSTLSGGEDTQYF

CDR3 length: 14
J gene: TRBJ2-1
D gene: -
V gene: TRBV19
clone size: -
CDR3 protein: CASSIAGLYNEQFF